The 15 T cell receptor beta chains below were found in one sample sequenced in a study of blood T cell repertoires in COVID-19. Clones were sequenced by immunoSEQ multiplex PCR, and TCRdb holds only the in-frame ones, with some missing. The repertoire includes tens of thousands of clones, 75% to 85% of them detected once, and around 8.6% sits in the top ten. Material: peripheral blood. All receptors derive from an elderly man with active COVID-19.

The rearrangement joins TRBV2 to TRBJ2-5; 10 bases map to TRBD1. Germline CDR1 SNHLY, CDR2 FYNNEI. V was pared by 5 bases and J by 2 bases, with 5 bases of the junction left unmatched. CDR3 length equals 15 residues. In DNA form, the CDR3 reads TGTGCCAGCAGTCAGGACAGGGGGGATCAAGAGACCCAGTACTTC. Its translation: CASSQDRGDQETQYF.

This clone was recorded a few times. This chain links TRBV2 with TRBJ1-3; possible D gene TRBD1, 6 bases. Trimming left V 6 bases short and J 0 bases short, with 12 bases between. The germline CDR1 and CDR2 sequences are SNHLY and FYNNEI. This CDR3 contains 15 residues. The CDR3: CASSLEGVSGNTIYF. DNA for the CDR3: TGTGCCAGCAGCCTTGAGGGGGTCTCTGGAAACACCATATATTTT.

The table lists this clone with a few counts. The rearrangement uses TRBV19 and TRBJ2-2; D unresolved. Germline CDR1 and CDR2: LNHDA and SQIVND (reference sequence). This CDR3 region has 10 residues. The germline V and J ends were trimmed by 8 bases and 6 bases, with 4 bases remaining between them. The CDR3 spells CASRAGELFF. In nucleotides, the CDR3 is TGTGCCAGTCGGGCCGGGGAGCTGTTTTTT. The full variable domain, completed using reference TRBV19 and TRBJ2-2, is DGGITQSPKYLFRKEGQNVTLSCEQNLNHDAMYWYRQDPGQGLRLIYYSQIVNDFQKGDIAEGYSVSREKKESFPLTVTSAQKNPTAFYLCASRAGELFFGEGSRLTVL.

J is TRBJ2-3 and V is TRBV7-3; tentatively, D is TRBD1 (6 bases). The CDR3 has 13 amino acids. Trimming took 5 bases from V and 5 from J, leaving 11 bases between them. CDR1 and CDR2 from the germline V gene are SGHTA and FQGTGA. The CDR3, as DNA: TGTGCCAGCAGCATACAGGGAAGAGATACGCAGTATTTT. This translates into CASSIQGRDTQYF.

CDR3 residues: CSVGFGVRTEAFF. CDR3 DNA sequence: TGCAGCGTTGGCTTTGGAGTAAGGACTGAAGCTTTCTTT. The chain employs TRBV29-1 and TRBJ1-1, with no clear D. CDR1 SQVTM and CDR2 ANQGSEA come from the germline V gene. The CDR3 is 13 amino acids. V gave up 4 bases and J gave up 5 bases, with 14 bases separating them.

This rearrangement joins TRBV7-8 to TRBJ1-5; D is possibly TRBD1 (5 bases). The germline V gene encodes CDR1 SGHVS and CDR2 FQNEAQ. Trimming stripped 3 bases from V and 0 bases from J, with 12 bases between. This CDR3 is built from 16 residues. The CDR3, as DNA: TGTGCCAGCAGCTTGGAGGGGCGTTATAGCAATCAGCCCCAGCATTTT. Translated: CASSLEGRYSNQPQHF.

This clone has just one count. The chain combines TRBV7-9 with TRBJ2-3; 9 bases match TRBD1. Germline V gene lookup returns CDR1 SEHNR and CDR2 FQNEAQ (reference sequence). This CDR3 has 14 amino acids. V shed 3 bases, J shed 4 bases, and the junction held 2 bases outside the gene matches. The CDR3: CASSLDRGADTQYF. CDR3 nucleotide sequence: TGTGCCAGCAGCTTGGACAGGGGCGCAGATACGCAGTATTTT.

The V and J genes are TRBV3-1 (or the pseudogene TRBV3-2) and TRBJ2-1; D is perhaps TRBD1 (6 bases). V shed 3 bases and J shed 4 bases, with 10 bases lying between them. CDR3 length equals 14 residues. Per the germline V gene, CDR1 is LGHDT and CDR2 is YNNKEL (reference sequence). In DNA form, the CDR3 reads TGTGCCAGCAGCCAGTGGACAGATTACAATGAGCAGTTCTTC. Translated: CASSQWTDYNEQFF.

The chain has TRBV4-1 and TRBJ2-1; TRBD2 aligns across 14 bases. In germline, CDR1 is MGHRA, CDR2 YSYEKL. V was pared by 5 bases and J by 3 bases, with 3 bases of the junction left unmatched. This CDR3 contains 16 residues. CDR3 bases: TGCGCCAGCAGCGAAGGACTAGCGGGGGGCTACAATGAGCAGTTCTTC. Translated, it gives CASSEGLAGGYNEQFF.

The chain has TRBV2 and TRBJ2-2; tentatively, D is TRBD2 (5 bases). Trimming took off 1 base at V and 6 bases at J, with 12 bases between the two ends. CDR1 and CDR2 (germline): SNHLY, FYNNEI. This CDR3 is built from 15 residues. The CDR3 region has the DNA TGTGCCAGCAGTGAAGGGTCTAGCCGGGCCGGGGAGCTGTTTTTT. This codes for CASSEGSSRAGELFF.

The V call is TRBV7-2, the J call TRBJ1-4; tentatively, D is TRBD1 (5 bases). Per germline, CDR1 SGHTA and CDR2 FQGNSA. V shed 5 bases and J shed 6 bases, with 13 bases lying between them. This CDR3 region has 14 residues. CDR3 protein: CASSPGRVYEKLFF. The CDR3 coding sequence is TGTGCCAGCAGCCCCGGCAGGGTCTATGAAAAACTGTTTTTT.

In its sample, this clone was seen once. Written as DNA, the CDR3 is TGTGCTAGTGCCACTACGGGGACTGAAGCTTTCTTT. This sequence encodes CASATTGTEAFF. The V and J genes are TRBV12-5 and TRBJ1-1; D gene ambiguous. Germline CDR1 is LGHNT and CDR2 is FRNRAP. Trimming removed 7 bases at V and 5 bases at J, with 11 bases between. The CDR3 is 12 amino acids.

J is TRBJ1-4 and V is TRBV2; 7 bases are a match to TRBD1. The trim removed 4 bases at V and 3 bases at J, leaving 5 bases unmatched. The CDR3 length is 15 residues. Germline values: CDR1 SNHLY, CDR2 FYNNEI. The CDR3 region has the DNA TGTGCCAGCAGTGCCCGACAGGGCTCTAATGAAAAACTGTTTTTT. Translation: CASSARQGSNEKLFF.

This clone was observed a handful of times. The rearrangement uses TRBV24-1 and TRBJ1-4; D unclear. V lost 4 bases and J 5 bases, leaving 7 bases between the germline ends. This CDR3 has 13 residues. Germline V lookup: CDR1 KGHDR, CDR2 SFDVKD. The CDR3 reads CATSEHPNEKLFF. As DNA, the CDR3 is TGTGCCACCAGTGAACACCCAAATGAAAAACTGTTTTTT.

This rearrangement joins TRBV7-3 to TRBJ2-5; 11 bases align to TRBD2. Germline V gene lookup returns CDR1 SGHTA and CDR2 FQGTGA. The junction had 10 bases not matched to a gene; V was cut back by 5 bases and J by 5 bases. This CDR3 has 16 amino acids. DNA for the CDR3: TGTGCCAGCAGCCCAATAGCGGGGGGGCTAATGGAGACCCAGTACTTC. It translates to CASSPIAGGLMETQYF.